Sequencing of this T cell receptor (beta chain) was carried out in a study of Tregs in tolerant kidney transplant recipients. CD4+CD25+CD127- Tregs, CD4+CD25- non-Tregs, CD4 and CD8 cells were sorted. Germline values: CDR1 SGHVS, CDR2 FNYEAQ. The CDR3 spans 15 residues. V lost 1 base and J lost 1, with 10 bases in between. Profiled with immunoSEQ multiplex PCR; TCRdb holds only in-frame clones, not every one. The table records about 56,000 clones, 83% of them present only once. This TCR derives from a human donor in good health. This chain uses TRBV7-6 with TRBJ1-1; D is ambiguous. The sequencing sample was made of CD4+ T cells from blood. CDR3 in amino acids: CASSLEGHQNTEAFF. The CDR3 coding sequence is TGTGCCAGCAGCTTAGAAGGCCATCAGAACACTGAAGCTTTCTTT. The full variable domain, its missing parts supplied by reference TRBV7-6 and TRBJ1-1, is GAGVSQSPRYKVTKRGQDVALRCDPISGHVSLYWYRQALGQGPEFLTYFNYEAQQDKSGLPNDRFSAERPEGSISTLTIQRTEQRDSAMYRCASSLEGHQNTEAFFGQGTRLTVV.